Reported below is one TCR beta chain. The antigen is not known. The CDR3 contains 15 residues. The V end was cut by 1 base, the J end by 4 bases, with 10 bases between. In germline, CDR1 is LNHNV, CDR2 YYDKDF (reference sequence). The data were taken from a study of shared clonotypes between healthy human individuals. Assay: immunoSEQ multiplex PCR; the TCRdb copy retains only in-frame clones and omits some. Among roughly 1,000,000 clones listed, 70% to 80% were seen once. The study, taken as a whole, reports: For naive CD4 cells, approximately 4.8% of clonotypes were shared across a few donors.

Donors included only healthy HIV-negative adults lacking recent acute infections or vaccinations. The clonotype originates from a man younger than 30 in good health. Some clones in this sample may be carry-over from other donors' samples. Material for sequencing was memory CD4+ T cells from PBMCs. Subset denoted: CD45RA-negative fraction. The chain employs TRBV15 and TRBJ1-4; TRBD1 is a possible D gene (5 bases). In DNA, the CDR3 is TGTGCCACCAGCAGAGGTGGGGACCGTAATGAAAAACTGTTTTTT. As protein: CATSRGGDRNEKLFF.